The 29 T cell receptor beta chains below were found in one sample sequenced in a study of vaccination and CD4 T cells after COVID-19. The antigens of these receptors remain unknown. Time point indicated: late sampling 161 to 241 days after vaccination in three convalescent patients. Noted treatment: roughly 10-day PBMC culture with coronavirus spike peptide pools or control peptides (ViraFEST assay). Cultured CD4+ T cell DNA was sequenced using the Oncomine TCR Beta short-read assay. TCRdb called the PCR reads again in MiXCR, with one record for every CDR3 protein. The data show about 20,000 distinct CDR3 sequences, 35% to 40% seen once. The sample here was CD4+ T cells from blood, cultured in vitro, taken about 7 months after SARS-CoV-2 vaccination. The receptors derive from a human donor who had recovered from COVID-19.

This clonotype was detected only a few times. The J gene is TRBJ1-2, the V gene TRBV19; TRBD1 matches 10 bases. The V segment lost 7 bases and the J segment 3 bases; nucleotides outside the gene matches: 5. The V gene's germline CDR1 is LNHDA and CDR2 SQIVND (reference sequence). The CDR3 has 14 amino acids. The CDR3 DNA is TGTGCCAGTACCCCCGGGACAGGGGACTATGGCTACACCTTC. Translation gives CASTPGTGDYGYTF.

The genes are TRBV27 and TRBJ2-3; D might be TRBD1 (6 bases). The V gene's germline CDR1 is MNHEY and CDR2 SMNVEV (reference sequence). Trimming removed 6 bases at V and 3 bases at J, with 10 bases between. The CDR3 is made up of 13 amino acids. The CDR3 DNA follows: TGTGCCAGCAGCCAAAGGGGGACAGATACGCAGTATTTT. This codes for CASSQRGTDTQYF.

V and J are TRBV10-2 and TRBJ2-7; D unresolved. V was clipped by 3 bases and J by 4 bases, with 1 base between them. The germline gives CDR1 WSHSY, CDR2 SAAADI. The CDR3 loop spans 10 amino acids. CDR3 amino acids: CASSEYEQYF. The CDR3 DNA follows: TGCGCCAGCAGTGAATACGAGCAGTACTTC.

There are a few counts of this clonotype. This chain links TRBV19 with TRBJ2-3; D may be TRBD1 (5 bases). CDR3 length: 12 amino acids. Germline V gene lookup returns CDR1 LNHDA and CDR2 SQIVND (reference sequence). V dropped 10 bases and J dropped 2 bases, with 10 bases sitting between them. The CDR3: CATAGYTDTQYF. As DNA, the CDR3 is TGTGCCACCGCAGGGTACACAGATACGCAGTATTTT.

The chain uses TRBV21-1 and TRBJ1-5. TRBV21-1 is flagged as a pseudogene. CDR3 length: 16 residues. DNA for the CDR3: TGTGCCAGCAGCAAAGCGGGAGTGGGCAGCAATCAGCCCCAGCATTTT. This translates into CASSKAGVGSNQPQHF.

The chain has TRBV20-1 and TRBJ1-2; D may be TRBD1 (5 bases). Trimming took 3 bases from V and 5 from J, leaving 10 bases between them. The length of the CDR3 is 12 residues. The germline CDR1 and CDR2 sequences are DFQATT and SNEGSKA (reference sequence). CDR3 in DNA: TGCAGTGCTAGTGGGACGGTTTATGGCTACACCTTC. It codes for CSASGTVYGYTF.

CDR3 residues: CASSVRDLRADTQYF. The CDR3 nucleotides are TGTGCCAGCAGCGTCCGGGACCTCCGGGCAGATACGCAGTATTTT. The V gene is TRBV9, the J gene TRBJ2-3, with D possibly called TRBD1 or TRBD2 (5 bases each). Germline assignment: CDR1 SGDLS and CDR2 YYNGEE. Trimming removed 2 bases from V and 4 bases from J, with 14 bases in between. The CDR3 has 15 amino acids.

The gene calls are TRBV6-1 and TRBJ1-1; perhaps TRBD1 as D (5 bases). The CDR3 is 12 amino acids. Germline V gene lookup returns CDR1 MNHNS and CDR2 SASEGT. The V and J ends lost 6 bases and 11 bases respectively, with 16 bases between them. CDR3 protein: CASRSGKPGAFF. CDR3 nucleotide sequence: TGTGCCAGCAGATCAGGGAAGCCTGGGGCTTTCTTT.

In its sample, this clonotype is medium-sized. V is TRBV20-1 and J is TRBJ2-5; 8 bases map to TRBD2. Germline V gene data show CDR1 as DFQATT and CDR2 as SNEGSKA (reference sequence). The J segment lost 8 bases and the V segment lost 6 bases, leaving 14 bases of the junction unmatched. The CDR3 covers 14 residues. The CDR3 sequence: CSASPRGGPVTQYF. CDR3 DNA: TGCAGTGCAAGTCCCCGGGGGGGCCCAGTTACCCAGTACTTC.

The chain uses TRBV20-1 and TRBJ2-7; D tentatively fits TRBD1 or TRBD2 (5 bases each). Germline V gene lookup returns CDR1 DFQATT and CDR2 SNEGSKA (reference sequence). The CDR3 has 14 residues. V lost 3 bases and J 1 base, leaving 13 bases between the germline ends. Written as DNA, the CDR3 is TGCAGTGCTAGCACCGGGACGGCGTCCTACGAGCAGTACTTC. Translated: CSASTGTASYEQYF.

The gene calls are TRBV21-1 and TRBJ2-3. TRBV21-1 represents a pseudogene. The CDR3 covers 12 residues. CDR3: CASSTSTDTQYF. CDR3 nucleotides: TGTGCCAGCAGCACTAGCACAGATACGCAGTATTTT.

This clonotype showed up just once. V gene TRBV7-8 combines with J gene TRBJ2-5; D call uncertain. CDR3 length: 14 residues. Germline V gives CDR1 SGHVS, CDR2 FQNEAQ. V gave up 5 bases and J gave up 4 bases, with 14 bases separating them. CDR3 residues: CASSRAPSRETQYF. In DNA, the CDR3 is TGTGCCAGCAGCCGAGCGCCCTCACGAGAGACCCAGTACTTC.

This clonotype was recorded a few times. The V gene is TRBV7-2, the J gene TRBJ2-5; TRBD2 matches 8 bases. This CDR3 is 14 amino acids long. Germline V gene sequence: CDR1 SGHTA, CDR2 FQGNSA. The trim removed 4 bases at V and 2 bases at J, leaving 3 bases unmatched. The CDR3 spells CASSSLAEQETQYF. The DNA for the CDR3 is TGTGCCAGCAGCTCACTAGCGGAACAAGAGACCCAGTACTTC.

This clonotype has a handful of counts. This rearrangement joins TRBV6-1 to TRBJ2-7, with TRBD2 matching over 8 bases. The CDR3 length is 14 residues. CDR1 is MNHNS and CDR2 is SASEGT in the germline V gene. Trimming took 6 bases from V and 2 from J; bases not matched to a gene: 6. Here the CDR3 reads CASRRAGGTYEQYF. The CDR3 DNA reads as TGTGCCAGCAGACGGGCGGGAGGTACCTACGAGCAGTACTTC.

V and J are TRBV20-1 and TRBJ2-1, with D maybe TRBD2 (5 bases). Trimming cost V 6 bases and J 6 bases, with 12 bases left between them. The CDR3 has 12 residues. Germline loops: CDR1 DFQATT, CDR2 SNEGSKA (reference sequence). This CDR3 reads CSAIQRLNEQFF. CDR3 coding DNA: TGCAGTGCGATTCAGCGGCTCAATGAGCAGTTCTTC.

The chain uses TRBV15 and TRBJ2-1; no firm D call. Trimming stripped 0 bases from V and 10 bases from J, with 10 bases between. Germline assignment: CDR1 LNHNV and CDR2 YYDKDF (reference sequence). This CDR3 region has 13 residues. In nucleotides, the CDR3 is TGTGCCACCAGCAGAGACAACCAAGTGGAGCAGTTCTTC. Protein: CATSRDNQVEQFF.

The V gene is TRBV11-3, the J gene TRBJ1-5; D is uncertain. The CDR3 spans 13 residues. V shed 2 bases and J shed 4 bases, with 6 bases lying between them. Germline CDR1 reads SGHNT; CDR2 reads YENEEA. The CDR3: CASSLRPNQPQHF. The CDR3 region has the DNA TGTGCCAGCAGCTTACGACCAAATCAGCCCCAGCATTTT.

This clonotype was detected only a few times. The chain uses TRBV20-1 and TRBJ1-1, with a weak D call TRBD1 (6 bases). In germline, CDR1 is DFQATT, CDR2 SNEGSKA (reference sequence). With 6 bases removed from V and 5 bases from J, the gap between germline ends came to 10 bases. The CDR3 covers 11 residues. CDR3 region: CSALQGTEAFF. CDR3 nucleotide sequence: TGCAGTGCACTACAGGGTACTGAAGCTTTCTTT.

This clonotype was detected only a few times. The J gene is TRBJ2-1, the V gene TRBV6-1; 8 bases are a match to TRBD2. The V segment lost 5 bases and the J segment 5 bases; nucleotides outside the gene matches: 11. CDR1 is MNHNS and CDR2 is SASEGT in the germline V gene. This CDR3 contains 16 residues. CDR3 in DNA: TGTGCCAGCAGTAGCCGGTGGAGCGGGAGAGACAATGAGCAGTTCTTC. Amino acid sequence: CASSSRWSGRDNEQFF.

In its sample, this clonotype was seen once. The gene calls are TRBV7-3 and TRBJ1-2, with D hard to call. V was trimmed by 5 bases and J by 6 bases, leaving 19 bases between them. Looked up from germline, CDR1 is SGHTA and CDR2 is FQGTGA. The CDR3 loop spans 15 amino acids. In DNA form, the CDR3 reads TGTGCCAGCAGCCGCACCGGTCGGGTGGTGGATGGCTACACCTTC. Translation: CASSRTGRVVDGYTF.

This clonotype was detected a few times. V gene TRBV7-3 combines with J gene TRBJ2-1; D ambiguous. Germline loops: CDR1 SGHTA, CDR2 FQGTGA. CDR3 length: 13 residues. V was shortened by 1 base and J by 5 bases, with 6 bases between the two germline ends. The CDR3 sequence is CASSLNQDNEQFF. Written as DNA, the CDR3 is TGTGCCAGCAGCTTAAATCAGGACAATGAGCAGTTCTTC. The whole variable domain, remainder taken from reference TRBV7-3 and TRBJ2-1, is GAGVSQTPSNKVTEKGKYVELRCDPISGHTALYWYRQSLGQGPEFLIYFQGTGAADDSGLPNDRFFAVRPEGSVSTLKIQRTERGDSAVYLCASSLNQDNEQFFGPGTRLTVL.

The chain is built from TRBV6-1 and TRBJ2-7; 8 bases line up with TRBD2. CDR1 and CDR2 (germline): MNHNS, SASEGT. There are 15 residues in the CDR3. J was trimmed by 0 bases and V by 6 bases; bases with no gene match: 7. Here the CDR3 reads CASSPSGTSSYEQYF. In nucleotides, the CDR3 is TGTGCCAGCAGCCCGTCCGGGACTAGCTCCTACGAGCAGTACTTC.

This chain joins TRBV10-3 and TRBJ1-1; maybe TRBD1 (6 bases). The CDR3 spans 18 residues. Germline lookup yields CDR1 ENHRY and CDR2 SYGVKD. The germline V and J ends were trimmed by 4 bases and 0 bases, with 21 bases remaining between them. The CDR3 loop reads CAISVGQRTGGMNTEAFF. CDR3 coding DNA: TGTGCCATCAGTGTCGGACAGCGGACGGGCGGCATGAACACTGAAGCTTTCTTT.

The CDR3: CSARDYLAGGGRKYNEQFF. CDR3 sequence (DNA): TGCAGTGCTAGAGATTACCTAGCGGGGGGCGGCAGGAAATACAATGAGCAGTTCTTC. The V and J genes are TRBV20-1 and TRBJ2-1; TRBD2 aligns across 11 bases. Germline V lookup: CDR1 DFQATT, CDR2 SNEGSKA (reference sequence). This CDR3 is built from 19 residues. The V segment lost 0 bases and the J segment 4 bases; nucleotides outside the gene matches: 14.

The V and J genes are TRBV18 and TRBJ2-5; possibly TRBD2 for D (6 bases). This CDR3 comprises 14 residues. Trimming pared 3 bases from V and 5 bases from J, leaving 13 bases between. CDR1 KGHSH and CDR2 LQKENI come from the germline V gene. CDR3 loop: CASSPLGGTETQYF. Written as DNA, the CDR3 is TGTGCCAGCTCACCTCTTGGAGGGACCGAGACCCAGTACTTC.

The rearrangement joins TRBV7-2 to TRBJ1-1; D not certain. The CDR3 length is 13 residues. V was shortened by 5 bases and J by 5 bases, with 12 bases between the two germline ends. Germline CDR1 is SGHTA and CDR2 is FQGNSA. This chain's CDR3 is CASSQLPGTEAFF. The CDR3 region has the DNA TGTGCCAGCAGCCAACTGCCGGGGACTGAAGCTTTCTTT.

The V call is TRBV10-3, the J call TRBJ2-2; D remains ambiguous. The germline V and J ends were trimmed by 2 bases and 2 bases, with 6 bases remaining between them. The CDR3 covers 14 residues. Germline CDR1 and CDR2: ENHRY and SYGVKD. Here the CDR3 DNA reads TGTGCCATCAGTGAGACTTACAACACCGGGGAGCTGTTTTTT. This sequence encodes CAISETYNTGELFF.

The chain recombines TRBV4-3 with TRBJ2-3; 8 nucleotides align to TRBD2. Trimming at V came to 0 bases and at J to 1 base, leaving 6 bases not matched to a gene. Germline values: CDR1 LGHNA, CDR2 YSLEER. The CDR3 length is 17 residues. The DNA for the CDR3 is TGCGCCAGCAGCCAAGAGGCGGGAGGTGGGGGCACAGATACGCAGTATTTT. Protein sequence: CASSQEAGGGGTDTQYF.

This clonotype was seen more than once but under ten times. The chain links TRBV5-8 to TRBJ1-6, with TRBD1 matching over 10 bases. Germline V CDR1 and CDR2: SGHTS, YDEGEE. V dropped 4 bases and J dropped 5; count of bases not matched to a gene: 15. The CDR3 totals 19 residues. The CDR3 spells CASSPQRPGQGRNNSPLHF. In nucleotides, the CDR3 is TGTGCCAGCAGCCCCCAACGACCGGGACAGGGGAGGAATAATTCACCCCTCCACTTT.